This T cell receptor beta chain comes out of a study of OX40 agonist ivuxolimab in advanced cancers. Whole-study context: An anti-OX40 (CD134) antibody with agonistic activity, ivuxolimab, was administered to patients. Patients were dosed intravenously with ivuxolimab at 0.01 to 10 mg/kg every 2 weeks. There were three patients with partial responses, one having hepatocellular carcinoma and two cutaneous melanoma. Notes on the study in general: Expanded peripheral T-cell antigen specificity went undetermined.

Measured with immunoSEQ multiplex PCR; TCRdb has only the in-frame clones, and not every one. The sample includes under 80,000 clones, roughly 86% of them seen just once. V gave up 7 bases and J gave up 4 bases, with 16 bases separating them. From germline, CDR1 is SNHLY and CDR2 FYNNEI. CDR3 length: 14 amino acids. Comment on this clone: Its antigen is unknown.

Sequencing used CD4+ or CD8+ T cells sorted from blood, obtained in a trial of the OX40 agonist ivuxolimab. V is TRBV2 and J is TRBJ1-2, with D perhaps TRBD1 (6 bases). The sequence derives from an adult with an advanced solid tumor such as melanoma, head and neck, liver or kidney cancer. CDR3 sequence reads: CASTQGQSVYGYTF. CDR3 DNA sequence: TGTGCCAGCACGCAGGGACAAAGTGTCTATGGCTACACCTTC.